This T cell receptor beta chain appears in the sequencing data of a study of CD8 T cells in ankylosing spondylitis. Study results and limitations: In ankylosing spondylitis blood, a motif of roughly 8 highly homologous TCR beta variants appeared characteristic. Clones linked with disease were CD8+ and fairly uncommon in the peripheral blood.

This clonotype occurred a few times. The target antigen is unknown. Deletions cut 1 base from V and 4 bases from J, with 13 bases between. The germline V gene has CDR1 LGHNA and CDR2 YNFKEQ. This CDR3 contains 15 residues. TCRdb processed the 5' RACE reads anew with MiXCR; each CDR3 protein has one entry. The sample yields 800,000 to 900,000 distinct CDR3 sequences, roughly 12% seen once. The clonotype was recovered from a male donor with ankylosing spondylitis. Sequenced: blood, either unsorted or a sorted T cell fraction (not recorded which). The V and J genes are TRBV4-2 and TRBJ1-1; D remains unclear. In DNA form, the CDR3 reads TGTGCCAGCAGCCAAGGTCTAGGGTATAGCACTGAAGCTTTCTTT. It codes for CASSQGLGYSTEAFF.